The source of this T cell receptor beta chain is a study of blood T cell repertoires in COVID-19. Here immunoSEQ multiplex PCR was the method, and the copy in TCRdb shows in-frame clones only, minus some. The repertoire has a few hundred thousand clones, about 90% of them found once; the top ten carry roughly 2.3%. This receptor was identified in a man aged 18 to 29 with active or convalescent COVID-19. Sequencing was carried out using peripheral blood.

The CDR3 is CASSPMTGGAGTEAFF. CDR3 nucleotides: TGTGCCAGCTCACCAATGACAGGGGGCGCGGGCACTGAAGCTTTCTTT. The gene calls are TRBV18 and TRBJ1-1, with TRBD1 identical over 10 bases. The V gene's germline CDR1 is KGHSH and CDR2 LQKENI. CDR3 length equals 16 residues. With V trimmed by 2 bases and J by 4 bases, 7 bases remained unmatched. Together with reference TRBV18 and TRBJ1-1, the CDR3 gives the full variable domain: NAGVMQNPRHLVRRRGQEARLRCSPMKGHSHVYWYRQLPEEGLKFMVYLQKENIIDESGMPKERFSAEFPKEGPSILRIQQVVRGDSAAYFCASSPMTGGAGTEAFFGQGTRLTVV.